This passage covers 13 T cell receptor beta chains from one sample sequenced in a study of blood T cells in healthy people across ages. Combining a sample-barcoded 5' primer with a J-beta primer mix, a second PCR ran for roughly 7 to 11 cycles. TCRdb reprocessed the 5' RACE reads with MiXCR, giving one entry per CDR3 protein. The data show about 640,000 distinct CDR3 sequences, around three fifths seen once. Sequenced sample: blood. The receptors here all came from a man in his fifties or sixties in good health.

The V gene is TRBV20-1, the J gene TRBJ2-7, with D perhaps assigned TRBD1 or TRBD2 (5 bases each). V lost 6 bases and J lost 2, with 14 bases in between. From germline, CDR1 is DFQATT and CDR2 SNEGSKA (reference sequence). This CDR3 is 13 amino acids long. CDR3 DNA: TGCAGTGCCGCCGGGACCTTTCCCTACGAGCAGTACTTC. Translation: CSAAGTFPYEQYF.

The rearrangement joins TRBV5-1 to TRBJ2-1, with D possibly being TRBD1 (5 bases). Trimming pared 2 bases from V and 3 bases from J, leaving 12 bases between. Germline CDR1 and CDR2: SGHRS and YFSETQ. The length of the CDR3 is 15 residues. Here the CDR3 reads CASSLGSRDYNEQFF. The CDR3, as DNA: TGCGCCAGCAGCTTAGGAAGCAGGGACTACAATGAGCAGTTCTTC.

This clonotype was seen a handful of times. The rearrangement joins TRBV20-1 to TRBJ2-1; D call uncertain. Looked up from germline, CDR1 is DFQATT and CDR2 is SNEGSKA (reference sequence). Trimming removed 1 base from V and 10 bases from J, with 23 bases in between. The length of the CDR3 is 16 residues. The DNA for the CDR3 is TGCAGTGCTAGAGGAGACCCATCTCCGGAGCTAGTGGAGCAGTTCTTC. It yields the protein CSARGDPSPELVEQFF.

V gene TRBV6-1 combines with J gene TRBJ2-4; the D is unclear. The CDR3 has 14 residues. With 0 bases removed from V and 9 bases from J, the gap between germline ends came to 12 bases. Germline V gene data show CDR1 as MNHNS and CDR2 as SASEGT. The DNA for the CDR3 is TGTGCCAGCAGTGAAGCGGCGATTCTGGTCATTCAGTACTTC. Protein: CASSEAAILVIQYF.

The rearrangement uses TRBV4-1 and TRBJ2-5, with 11 bases fitting TRBD2. The CDR3 has 17 residues. The germline V gene encodes CDR1 MGHRA and CDR2 YSYEKL. J lost 0 bases, V lost 1 base, and 4 bases had no gene match. CDR3: CASSQALTSGDQETQYF. The CDR3 nucleotides are TGCGCCAGCAGCCAAGCCCTGACTAGCGGGGACCAAGAGACCCAGTACTTC.

The sample holds a few counts of this clonotype. The chain recombines TRBV4-1 with TRBJ1-6; 8 nucleotides align to TRBD1. The CDR3 length is 18 residues. With 0 bases clipped from V and 7 bases from J, the junction kept 11 bases outside the gene matches. Germline loops: CDR1 MGHRA, CDR2 YSYEKL. The CDR3 is CASSQDSPGGESNSPLHF. In nucleotides, the CDR3 is TGCGCCAGCAGCCAAGATAGCCCAGGGGGCGAATCAAATTCACCCCTCCACTTT.

V is TRBV7-9 and J is TRBJ1-2; the D gene is possibly TRBD1 (5 bases). V dropped 7 bases and J dropped 4 bases, with 19 bases sitting between them. The CDR3 spans 15 residues. Germline CDR1 is SEHNR and CDR2 is FQNEAQ (reference sequence). The CDR3 nucleotides read TGTGCCAGCATCCGAGCTGGGAGGGGAGTCTATGGCTACACCTTC. Translated: CASIRAGRGVYGYTF.

J is TRBJ1-2 and V is TRBV6-6; D is unresolved. V gave up 5 bases and J gave up 5 bases, with 18 bases separating them. The germline gives CDR1 MNHNY, CDR2 SVGAGI (reference sequence). The CDR3 loop spans 15 amino acids. The CDR3 sequence: CASSRVVRPIYGYTF. The DNA of the CDR3 is TGTGCCAGCAGTCGGGTGGTCCGGCCTATTTATGGCTACACCTTC.

This clonotype was seen repeatedly, ten times or more. V is TRBV10-2 and J is TRBJ2-5; TRBD2 aligns across 12 bases. The CDR3 is made up of 16 amino acids. In germline, CDR1 is WSHSY, CDR2 SAAADI. The junction had 2 bases not matched to a gene; V was cut back by 1 base and J by 2 bases. The CDR3, as DNA: TGCGCCAGCAGTGAGTGGACTAGCGGGGCTCAAGAGACCCAGTACTTC. It codes for CASSEWTSGAQETQYF.

The rearrangement links TRBV20-1 to TRBJ2-3; D assignment may be TRBD1 or TRBD2 (6 bases each). There are 17 residues in the CDR3. V shed 6 bases and J shed 6 bases, with 28 bases lying between them. Germline CDR1 is DFQATT and CDR2 is SNEGSKA (reference sequence). CDR3: CSAIRAISGAFEDTQYF. In nucleotides, the CDR3 is TGCAGTGCCATCCGAGCCATCTCGGGGGCCTTCGAGGATACGCAGTATTTT.

This clonotype has a single count. This chain links TRBV6-6 with TRBJ2-5; 7 nucleotides agree with TRBD1. This CDR3 is built from 14 residues. CDR1 is MNHNY and CDR2 is SVGAGI in the germline V gene (reference sequence). V dropped 2 bases and J dropped 7; count of bases not matched to a gene: 7. The CDR3: CASSYLEGAATQYF. The CDR3 DNA follows: TGTGCCAGCAGTTACCTTGAGGGGGCGGCGACCCAGTACTTC.

The gene calls are TRBV12-3 or TRBV12-4 and TRBJ2-3; the match to TRBD2 covers 7 bases. V lost 1 base and J lost 8; bases outside the gene matches: 3. The CDR3 has 13 amino acids. The CDR3 region has the DNA TGTGCCAGCAGTTTAGGGAGGGAGGGTACGCAGTATTTT. This gives the protein CASSLGREGTQYF.

In regard to this clonotype: A read error may produce the germline difference seen at one junction end. The rearrangement links TRBV10-3 to TRBJ1-2; possibly TRBD1 for D (5 bases). This CDR3 is 12 amino acids long. CDR1 ENHRY and CDR2 SYGVKD come from the germline V gene. CDR3 loop: CAISGRNYGYTF. Here the CDR3 DNA reads TGTGCCATCTCGGGACGGAACTATGGCTACACCTTT.